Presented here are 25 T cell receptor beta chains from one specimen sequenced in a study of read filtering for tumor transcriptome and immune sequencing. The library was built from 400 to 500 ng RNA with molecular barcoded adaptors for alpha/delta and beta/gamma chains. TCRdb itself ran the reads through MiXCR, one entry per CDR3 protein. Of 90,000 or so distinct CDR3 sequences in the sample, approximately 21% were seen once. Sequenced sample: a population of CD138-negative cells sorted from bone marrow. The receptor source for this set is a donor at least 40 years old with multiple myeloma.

The CDR3 protein is CASSQQRGDGTASGNTIYF. The CDR3 DNA is TGTGCCAGCAGCCAGCAAAGGGGAGACGGAACCGCCTCTGGAAACACCATATATTTT. This chain joins TRBV3-1 and TRBJ1-3; D possibly corresponds to TRBD1 (5 bases). CDR3 size: 19 residues. Trimming removed 3 bases from V and 0 bases from J, with 21 bases in between. The V gene's germline CDR1 is LGHDT and CDR2 YNNKEL (reference sequence).

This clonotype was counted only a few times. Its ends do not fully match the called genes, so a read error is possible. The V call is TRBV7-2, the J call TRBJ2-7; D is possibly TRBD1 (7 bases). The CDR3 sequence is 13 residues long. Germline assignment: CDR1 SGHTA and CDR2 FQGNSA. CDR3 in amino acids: CASGFSGGSEQYF. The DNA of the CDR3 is TGTGCCAGCGGCTTCTCAGGGGGGAGTGAGCAGTACTTC.

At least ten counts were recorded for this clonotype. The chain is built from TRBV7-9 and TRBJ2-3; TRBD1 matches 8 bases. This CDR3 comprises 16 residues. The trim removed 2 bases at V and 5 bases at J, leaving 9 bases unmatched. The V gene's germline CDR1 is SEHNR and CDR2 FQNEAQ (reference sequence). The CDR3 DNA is TGTGCCAGCAGCTTAAAGGCCGGGACAGGAAAAGATACGCAGTATTTT. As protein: CASSLKAGTGKDTQYF.

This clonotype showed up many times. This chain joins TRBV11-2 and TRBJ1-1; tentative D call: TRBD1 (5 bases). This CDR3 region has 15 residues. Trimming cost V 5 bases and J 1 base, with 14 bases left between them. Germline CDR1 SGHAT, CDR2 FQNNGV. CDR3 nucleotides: TGTGCCAGCAGCCCCCTTTGGGGCCAGAACACTGAAGCTTTCTTT. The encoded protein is CASSPLWGQNTEAFF.

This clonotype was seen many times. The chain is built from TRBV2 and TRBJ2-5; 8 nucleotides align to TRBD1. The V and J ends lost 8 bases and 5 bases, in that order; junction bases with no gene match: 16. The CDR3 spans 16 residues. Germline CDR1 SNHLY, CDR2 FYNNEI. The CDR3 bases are TGTGCCAGCTCCCGAGAGGCAGGGGGCGTCTTGGAGACCCAGTACTTC. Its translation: CASSREAGGVLETQYF.

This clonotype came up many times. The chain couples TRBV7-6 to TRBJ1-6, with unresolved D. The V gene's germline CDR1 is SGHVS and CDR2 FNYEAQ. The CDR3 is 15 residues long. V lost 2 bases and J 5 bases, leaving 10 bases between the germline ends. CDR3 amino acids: CASSLNERNNSPLHF. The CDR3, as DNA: TGTGCCAGCAGCTTAAATGAGCGTAATAATTCACCCCTCCACTTT.

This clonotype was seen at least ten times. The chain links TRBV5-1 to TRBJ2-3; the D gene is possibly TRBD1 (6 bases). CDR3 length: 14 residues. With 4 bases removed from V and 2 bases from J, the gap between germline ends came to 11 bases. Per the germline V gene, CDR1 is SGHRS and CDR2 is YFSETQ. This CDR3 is CASSRQDHTDTQYF. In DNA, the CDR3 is TGCGCCAGCAGCAGACAGGACCACACAGATACGCAGTATTTT.

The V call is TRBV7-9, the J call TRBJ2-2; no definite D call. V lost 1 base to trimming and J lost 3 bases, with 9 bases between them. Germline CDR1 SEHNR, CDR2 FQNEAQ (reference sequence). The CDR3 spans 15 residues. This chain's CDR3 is CASSLGSTDTGELFF. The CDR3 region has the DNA TGTGCCAGCAGCTTAGGTTCGACGGACACCGGGGAGCTGTTTTTT.

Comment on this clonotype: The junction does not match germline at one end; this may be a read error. In nucleotides, the CDR3 is TGTGCCGGCAGCCAAGATCTTAGGGACACCTGGGGCTATGGCTACACCTTC. Translating gives CAGSQDLRDTWGYGYTF. This chain connects TRBV4-2 to TRBJ1-2, with D tentatively TRBD1 (6 bases). The CDR3 spans 17 residues. Germline V lookup: CDR1 LGHNA, CDR2 YNFKEQ.

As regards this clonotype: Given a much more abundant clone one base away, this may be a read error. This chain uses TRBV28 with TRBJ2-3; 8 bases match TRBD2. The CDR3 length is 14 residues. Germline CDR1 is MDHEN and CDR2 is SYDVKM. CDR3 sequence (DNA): TGTGGCATCGCCGGGGGGGCCTTTAAAGATACGCAGTATTTT. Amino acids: CGIAGGAFKDTQYF.

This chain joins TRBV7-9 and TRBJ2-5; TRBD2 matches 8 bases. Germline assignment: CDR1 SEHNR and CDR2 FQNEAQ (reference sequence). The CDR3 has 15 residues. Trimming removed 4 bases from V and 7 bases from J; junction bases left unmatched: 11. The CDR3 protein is CASSYNPGGKGTQYF. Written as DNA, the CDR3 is TGTGCCAGCAGCTACAACCCGGGAGGGAAGGGGACCCAGTACTTC.

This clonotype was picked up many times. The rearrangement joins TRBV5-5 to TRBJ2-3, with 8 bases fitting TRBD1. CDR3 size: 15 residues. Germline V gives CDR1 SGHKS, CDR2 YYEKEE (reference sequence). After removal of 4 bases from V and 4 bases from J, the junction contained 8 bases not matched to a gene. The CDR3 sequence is CASSVQGVMADTQYF. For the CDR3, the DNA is TGTGCCAGCAGCGTACAGGGGGTTATGGCAGATACGCAGTATTTT.

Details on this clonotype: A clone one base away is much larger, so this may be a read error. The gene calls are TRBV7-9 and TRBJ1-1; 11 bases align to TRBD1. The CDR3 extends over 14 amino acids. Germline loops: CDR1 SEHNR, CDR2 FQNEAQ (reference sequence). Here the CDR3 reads CASTTRGTGGEASF. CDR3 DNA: TGTGCCAGCACCACGCGCGGGACAGGGGGTGAAGCTTCCTTT. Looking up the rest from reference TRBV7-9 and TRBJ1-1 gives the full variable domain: DTGVSQNPRHKITKRGQNVTFRCDPISEHNRLYWYRQTLGQGPEFLTYFQNEAQLEKSRLLSDRFSAERPKGSFSTLEIQRTEQGDSAMYLCASTTRGTGGEASFGQGTRLTVV.

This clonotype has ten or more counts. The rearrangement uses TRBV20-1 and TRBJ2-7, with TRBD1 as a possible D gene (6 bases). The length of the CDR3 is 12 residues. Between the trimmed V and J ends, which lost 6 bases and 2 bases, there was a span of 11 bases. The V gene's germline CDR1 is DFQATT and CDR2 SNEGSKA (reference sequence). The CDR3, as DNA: TGCAGTGCCGGCAGGGGAACCTACGAGCAGTACTTC. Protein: CSAGRGTYEQYF.

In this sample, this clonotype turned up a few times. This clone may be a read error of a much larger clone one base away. CDR3 in amino acids: CASSSQGARQLF. The CDR3 coding sequence is TGTGCCAGCAGTTCTCAGGGGGCGAGGCAGCTCTTC. The chain uses TRBV28 and TRBJ2-1, with 8 bases identical to TRBD1. The CDR3 runs 12 residues. Per the germline V gene, CDR1 is MDHEN and CDR2 is SYDVKM.

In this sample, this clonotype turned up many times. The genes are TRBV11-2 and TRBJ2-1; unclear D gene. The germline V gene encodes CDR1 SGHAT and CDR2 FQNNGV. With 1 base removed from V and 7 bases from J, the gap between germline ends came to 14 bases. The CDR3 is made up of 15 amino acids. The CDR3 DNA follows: TGTGCCAGCAGCTTAGTATCCGGGCTTGGAAATGAGCAGTTCTTC. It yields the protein CASSLVSGLGNEQFF.

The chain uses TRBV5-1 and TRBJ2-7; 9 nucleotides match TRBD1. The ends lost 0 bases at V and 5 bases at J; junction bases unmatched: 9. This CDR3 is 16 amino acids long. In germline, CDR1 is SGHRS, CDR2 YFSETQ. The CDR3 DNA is TGCGCCAGCAGCTTGGCGCGACAGGGGGGAAGAAACGAGCAGTACTTC. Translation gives CASSLARQGGRNEQYF.

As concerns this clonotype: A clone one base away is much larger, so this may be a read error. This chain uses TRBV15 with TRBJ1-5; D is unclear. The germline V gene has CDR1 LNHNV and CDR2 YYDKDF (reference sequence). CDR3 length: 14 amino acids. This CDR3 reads CATAWAPSNQPLHF. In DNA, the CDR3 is TGTGCCACGGCGTGGGCTCCTAGCAATCAGCCCCTGCATTTT.

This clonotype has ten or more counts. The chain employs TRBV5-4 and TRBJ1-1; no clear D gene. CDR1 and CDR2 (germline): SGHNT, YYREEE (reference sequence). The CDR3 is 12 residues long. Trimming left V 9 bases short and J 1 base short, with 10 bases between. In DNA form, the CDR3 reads TGTGCCATCCAAGTTGGGAACACTGAAGCTTTCTTT. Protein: CAIQVGNTEAFF.

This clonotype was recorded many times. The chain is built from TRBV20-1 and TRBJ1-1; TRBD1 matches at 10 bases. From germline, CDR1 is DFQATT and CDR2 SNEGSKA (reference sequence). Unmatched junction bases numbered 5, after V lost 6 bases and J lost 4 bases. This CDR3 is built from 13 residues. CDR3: CSAEGQGGTEAFF. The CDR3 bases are TGCAGTGCGGAAGGACAGGGGGGCACTGAAGCTTTCTTT.

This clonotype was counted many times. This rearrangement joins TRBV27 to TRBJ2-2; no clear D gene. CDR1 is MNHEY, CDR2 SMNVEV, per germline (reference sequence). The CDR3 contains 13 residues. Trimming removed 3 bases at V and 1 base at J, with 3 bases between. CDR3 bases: TGTGCCAGCAGTTTTATGAACACCGGGGAGCTGTTTTTT. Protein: CASSFMNTGELFF.

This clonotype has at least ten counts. The CDR3 protein is CAWSVPQVTEAFF. CDR3 bases: TGTGCCTGGAGTGTACCGCAGGTCACTGAAGCTTTCTTT. The rearrangement joins TRBV30 to TRBJ1-1; D not resolved. V dropped 0 bases and J dropped 4 bases, with 9 bases sitting between them. Germline-derived CDR1 and CDR2 are GTSNPN and SVGIG (reference sequence). The CDR3 totals 13 residues.

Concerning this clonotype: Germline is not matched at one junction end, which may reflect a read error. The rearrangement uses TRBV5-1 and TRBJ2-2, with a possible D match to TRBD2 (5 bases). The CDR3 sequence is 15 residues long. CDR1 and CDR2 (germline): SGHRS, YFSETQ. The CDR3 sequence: CASSLYSMNTGELLF. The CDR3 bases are TGCGCCAGCAGCTTATACTCAATGAACACCGGGGAGCTGCTTTTC.

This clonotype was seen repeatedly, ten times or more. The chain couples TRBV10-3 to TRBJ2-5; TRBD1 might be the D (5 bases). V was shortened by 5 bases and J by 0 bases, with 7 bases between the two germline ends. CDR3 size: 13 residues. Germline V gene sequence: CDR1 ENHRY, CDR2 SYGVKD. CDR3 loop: CAISRGNQETQYF. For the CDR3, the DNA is TGTGCCATCAGTAGGGGCAACCAAGAGACCCAGTACTTC.

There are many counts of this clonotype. This CDR3 is CASSSARGLAGTYEQYF. The CDR3, as DNA: TGCGCCAGCAGCTCGGCACGGGGACTAGCGGGGACCTACGAGCAGTACTTC. The genes are TRBV5-1 and TRBJ2-7, with TRBD2 identical over 13 bases. The trim removed 3 bases at V and 2 bases at J, leaving 8 bases unmatched. The V gene's germline CDR1 is SGHRS and CDR2 YFSETQ. CDR3 length: 17 residues.